This T cell receptor beta chain was observed in a study of tumor-infiltrating lymphocytes in oesophageal squamous cell carcinoma. TCRdb recomputed calls from the PCR reads with MiXCR, one row per CDR3 protein. The data hold about 25,000 distinct CDR3 sequences, with 30% to 40% observed a single time. This clonotype is labeled as medium-sized (0.01 to 0.1%). What was sequenced was esophageal tumor tissue. The clonotype originates from a male donor with esophageal squamous cell carcinoma.

Here the CDR3 DNA reads TGTGCCAGCAGCCCCCAGAACACCGGGGAGCTGTTTTTT. Translated: CASSPQNTGELFF. This chain uses TRBV7-2 with TRBJ2-2, with no clear D. Germline lookup yields CDR1 SGHTA and CDR2 FQGNSA. V dropped 5 bases and J dropped 1 base, with 5 bases sitting between them. The CDR3 sequence is 13 residues long.